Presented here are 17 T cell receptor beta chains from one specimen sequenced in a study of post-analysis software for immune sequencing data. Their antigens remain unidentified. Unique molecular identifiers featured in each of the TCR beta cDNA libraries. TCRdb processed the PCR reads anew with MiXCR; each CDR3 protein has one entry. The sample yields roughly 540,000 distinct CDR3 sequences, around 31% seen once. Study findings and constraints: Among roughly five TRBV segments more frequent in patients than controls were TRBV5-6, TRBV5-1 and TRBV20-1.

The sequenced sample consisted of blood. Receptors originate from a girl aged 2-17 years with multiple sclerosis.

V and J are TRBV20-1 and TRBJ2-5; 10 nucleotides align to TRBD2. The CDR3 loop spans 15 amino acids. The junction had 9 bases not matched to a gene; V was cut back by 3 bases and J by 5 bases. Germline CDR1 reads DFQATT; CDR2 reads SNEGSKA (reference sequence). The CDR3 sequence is CSASSPSGGGETQYF. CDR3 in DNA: TGCAGTGCTAGTAGCCCTAGCGGGGGTGGGGAGACCCAGTACTTC.

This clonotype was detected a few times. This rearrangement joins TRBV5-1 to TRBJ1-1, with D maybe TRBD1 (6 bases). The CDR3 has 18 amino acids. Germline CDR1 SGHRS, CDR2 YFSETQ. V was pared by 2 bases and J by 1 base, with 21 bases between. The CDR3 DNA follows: TGCGCCAGCAGCTTTGGGTTTACAGGGAGTATGGGGAACACTGAAGCTTTCTTT. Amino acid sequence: CASSFGFTGSMGNTEAFF. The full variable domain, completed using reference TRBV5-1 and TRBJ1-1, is KAGVTQTPRYLIKTRGQQVTLSCSPISGHRSVSWYQQTPGQGLQFLFEYFSETQRNKGNFPGRFSGRQFSNSRSEMNVSTLELGDSALYLCASSFGFTGSMGNTEAFFGQGTRLTVV.

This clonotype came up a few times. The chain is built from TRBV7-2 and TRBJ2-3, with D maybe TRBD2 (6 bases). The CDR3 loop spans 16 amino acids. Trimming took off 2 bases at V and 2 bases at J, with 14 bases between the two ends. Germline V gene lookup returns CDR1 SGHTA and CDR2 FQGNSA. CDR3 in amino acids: CASSLRDLVPTDTQYF. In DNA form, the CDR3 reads TGTGCCAGCAGCTTACGGGACTTAGTCCCCACAGATACGCAGTATTTT. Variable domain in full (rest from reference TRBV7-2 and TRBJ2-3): GAGVSQSPSNKVTEKGKDVELRCDPISGHTALYWYRQSLGQGLEFLIYFQGNSAPDKSGLPSDRFSAERTGGSVSTLTIQRTQQEDSAVYLCASSLRDLVPTDTQYFGPGTRLTVL.

The CDR3 reads CASSERTGANVLTF. CDR3 nucleotides: TGTGCCAGCAGCGAACGGACAGGGGCCAACGTCCTGACTTTC. J is TRBJ2-6 and V is TRBV9, with D maybe TRBD1 (5 bases). Germline lookup yields CDR1 SGDLS and CDR2 YYNGEE. The CDR3 sequence is 14 residues long. Trimming took off 3 bases at V and 4 bases at J, with 8 bases between the two ends.

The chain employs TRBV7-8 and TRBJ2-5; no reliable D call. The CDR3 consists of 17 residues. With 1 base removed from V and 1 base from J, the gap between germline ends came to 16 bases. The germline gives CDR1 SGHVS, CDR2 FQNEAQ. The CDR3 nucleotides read TGTGCCAGCAGCTTAGGGCGAATTGGCACAGTCCAAGAGACCCAGTACTTC. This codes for CASSLGRIGTVQETQYF.

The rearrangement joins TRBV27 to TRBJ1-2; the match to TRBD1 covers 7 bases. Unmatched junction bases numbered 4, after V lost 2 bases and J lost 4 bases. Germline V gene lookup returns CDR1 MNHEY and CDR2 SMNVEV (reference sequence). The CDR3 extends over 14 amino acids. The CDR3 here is CASSLNRGGYGYTF. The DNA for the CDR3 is TGTGCCAGCAGTTTAAACAGGGGCGGCTATGGCTACACCTTC.

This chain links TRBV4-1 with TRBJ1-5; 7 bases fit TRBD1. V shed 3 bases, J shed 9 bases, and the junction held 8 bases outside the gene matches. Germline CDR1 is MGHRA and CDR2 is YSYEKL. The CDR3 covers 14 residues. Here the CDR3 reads CASSQPGGGGPQHF. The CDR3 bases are TGCGCCAGCAGCCAGCCAGGGGGAGGTGGGCCCCAGCATTTT.

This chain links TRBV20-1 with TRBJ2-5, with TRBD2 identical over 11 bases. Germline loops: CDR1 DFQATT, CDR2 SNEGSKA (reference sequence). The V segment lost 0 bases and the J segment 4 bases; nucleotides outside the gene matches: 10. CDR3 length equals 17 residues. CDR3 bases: TGCAGTGCTAGAGATGGCCTACTAGCGGGGGCTCGAGAGACCCAGTACTTC. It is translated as CSARDGLLAGARETQYF.

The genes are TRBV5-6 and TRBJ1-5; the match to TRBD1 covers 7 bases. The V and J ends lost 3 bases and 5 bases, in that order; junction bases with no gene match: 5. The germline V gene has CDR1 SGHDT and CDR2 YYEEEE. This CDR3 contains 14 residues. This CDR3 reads CASSSRDSYQPQHF. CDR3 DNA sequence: TGTGCCAGCAGCTCCCGGGACAGTTATCAGCCCCAGCATTTT.

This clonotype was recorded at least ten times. The CDR3: CASSDSRQGNEQFF. DNA of the CDR3: TGTGCCAGCAGTGACTCCCGACAGGGCAATGAGCAGTTCTTC. This chain joins TRBV25-1 and TRBJ2-1; TRBD1 matches 7 bases. V shed 3 bases, J shed 6 bases, and the junction held 5 bases outside the gene matches. This CDR3 is built from 14 residues. Germline loops: CDR1 MGHDK, CDR2 SYGVNS.

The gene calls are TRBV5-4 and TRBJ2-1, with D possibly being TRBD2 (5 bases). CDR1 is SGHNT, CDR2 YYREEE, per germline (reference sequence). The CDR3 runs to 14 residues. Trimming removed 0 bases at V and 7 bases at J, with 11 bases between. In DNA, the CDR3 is TGTGCCAGCAGCTTGGGACCCCCGGGGAATGAGCAGTTCTTC. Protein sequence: CASSLGPPGNEQFF.

The DNA of the CDR3 is TGCGCCAGCAGCTTGGGGCAGAATGAGCAGTTCTTC. Its translation is CASSLGQNEQFF. The genes are TRBV5-1 and TRBJ2-1; D not certain. Germline-derived CDR1 and CDR2 are SGHRS and YFSETQ. There are 12 residues in the CDR3. Trimming removed 0 bases from V and 7 bases from J, with 5 bases in between.

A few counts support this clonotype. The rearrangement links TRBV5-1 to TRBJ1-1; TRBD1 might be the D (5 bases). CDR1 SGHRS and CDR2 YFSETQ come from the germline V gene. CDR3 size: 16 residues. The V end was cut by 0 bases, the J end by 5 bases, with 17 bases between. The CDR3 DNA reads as TGCGCCAGCAGCTTGGAGGGGTTTAGGATTTTGACTGAAGCTTTCTTT. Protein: CASSLEGFRILTEAFF.

The CDR3 DNA sequence: TGCAGTGCTAGTGGGGGGGGACTGGCGAACACTGAAGCTTTCTTT. Translating gives CSASGGGLANTEAFF. The V and J genes are TRBV20-1 and TRBJ1-1; TRBD1 is a possible D gene (5 bases). V dropped 3 bases and J dropped 1 base, with 15 bases sitting between them. Germline V gene sequence: CDR1 DFQATT, CDR2 SNEGSKA (reference sequence). The CDR3 spans 15 residues.

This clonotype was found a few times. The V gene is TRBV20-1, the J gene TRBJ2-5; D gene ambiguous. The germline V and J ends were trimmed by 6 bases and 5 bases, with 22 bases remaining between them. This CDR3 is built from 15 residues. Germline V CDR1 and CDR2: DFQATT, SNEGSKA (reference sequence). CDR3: CSATQSTGLGETQYF. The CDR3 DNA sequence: TGCAGTGCCACACAGTCGACGGGCCTAGGGGAGACCCAGTACTTC.

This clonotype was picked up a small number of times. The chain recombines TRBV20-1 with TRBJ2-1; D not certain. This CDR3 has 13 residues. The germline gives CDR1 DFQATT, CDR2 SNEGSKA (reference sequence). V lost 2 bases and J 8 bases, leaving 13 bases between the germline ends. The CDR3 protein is CSARPPRVDEQFF. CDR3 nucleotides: TGCAGTGCTAGACCCCCAAGAGTTGATGAGCAGTTCTTC.

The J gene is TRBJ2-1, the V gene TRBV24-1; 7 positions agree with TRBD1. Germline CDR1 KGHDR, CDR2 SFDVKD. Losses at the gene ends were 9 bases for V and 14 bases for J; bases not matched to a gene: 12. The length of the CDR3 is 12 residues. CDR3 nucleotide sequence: TGTGCCACCCATAGCAGCCGGGACAGCGAGTTCTTC. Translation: CATHSSRDSEFF.